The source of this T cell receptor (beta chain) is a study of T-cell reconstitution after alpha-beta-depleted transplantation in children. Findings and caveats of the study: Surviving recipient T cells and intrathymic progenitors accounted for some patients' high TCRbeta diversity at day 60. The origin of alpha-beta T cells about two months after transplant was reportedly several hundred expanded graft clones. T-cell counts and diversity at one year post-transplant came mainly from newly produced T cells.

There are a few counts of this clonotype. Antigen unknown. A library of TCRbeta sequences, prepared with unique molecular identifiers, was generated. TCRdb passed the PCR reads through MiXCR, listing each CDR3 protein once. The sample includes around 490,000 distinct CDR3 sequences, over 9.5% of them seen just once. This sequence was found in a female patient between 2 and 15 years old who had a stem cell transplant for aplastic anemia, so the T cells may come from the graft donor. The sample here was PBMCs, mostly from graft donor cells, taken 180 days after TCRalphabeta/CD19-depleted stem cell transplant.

CDR3 region: CASRGEPGLLDNEQFF. The CDR3 DNA follows: TGTGCCAGCAGAGGCGAACCGGGACTCCTGGACAATGAGCAGTTCTTC. The chain recombines TRBV28 with TRBJ2-1; a weak D match, TRBD2 (6 bases). The germline V and J ends were trimmed by 6 bases and 5 bases, with 20 bases remaining between them. The CDR3 is 16 amino acids. Germline CDR1 and CDR2: MDHEN and SYDVKM.